This entry lists 6 T cell receptor beta chains sequenced from one sample in a study of regulatory T cells in long-lasting Graves disease. Time point described: newly diagnosed GD, antithyroid drugs for less than 3 months. PBMCs provided the RNA from which the TCR library was made. iRepertoire HTBI primers and Arm-PCR of CDR3 regions built TCR beta libraries. TCRdb ran MiXCR on the multiplex PCR reads and lists one entry per CDR3 protein. The table lists about 240,000 distinct CDR3 sequences, roughly a fifth of them singletons. The sequencing here drew on peripheral blood mononuclear cells (PBMCs), taken at new diagnosis, from a patient treated with antithyroid drugs. These receptors originate from a female donor with Graves disease.

This clonotype was counted ten times or more. The genes are TRBV20-1 and TRBJ2-5; no definite D call. V gave up 3 bases and J gave up 4 bases, with 15 bases separating them. Per the germline V gene, CDR1 is DFQATT and CDR2 is SNEGSKA (reference sequence). The CDR3 loop spans 14 amino acids. This CDR3 is CSASDFNTGETQYF. The CDR3 nucleotides are TGCAGTGCTAGTGACTTCAACACGGGAGAGACCCAGTACTTC.

This clonotype came up many times. The junction departs from germline at one end; a sequencing error may be responsible. This rearrangement joins TRBV5-1 to TRBJ2-7, with 9 bases that match TRBD1. Germline V gives CDR1 SGHRS, CDR2 YFSETQ. The CDR3 covers 14 residues. In DNA form, the CDR3 reads TGTGCCAGCAGCTTAGGACAGGGGTCGTGGGAGCAGTACTTC. Translation gives CASSLGQGSWEQYF.

This clonotype was detected many times. The gene calls are TRBV9 and TRBJ1-1; D gene uncertain. Trimming cost V 6 bases and J 3 bases, with 15 bases left between them. The CDR3 is made up of 14 amino acids. CDR1 SGDLS and CDR2 YYNGEE come from the germline V gene. The CDR3 protein is CASKSTLWDTEAFF. The CDR3 nucleotides are TGTGCCAGCAAGTCGACCCTCTGGGACACTGAAGCTTTCTTT. The full variable domain, with the rest looked up from reference TRBV9 and TRBJ1-1, is DSGVTQTPKHLITATGQRVTLRCSPRSGDLSVYWYQQSLDQGLQFLIQYYNGEERAKGNILERFSAQQFPDLHSELNLSSLELGDSALYFCASKSTLWDTEAFFGQGTRLTVV.

A note on this clonotype: This clone may be a read error of a much larger clone one base away. The chain combines TRBV29-1 with TRBJ2-7; D possibly matches TRBD1 or TRBD2 (6 bases each). The CDR3 extends over 11 amino acids. CDR1 SQVTM and CDR2 ANQGSEA come from the germline V gene. The V end was cut by 7 bases, the J end by 7 bases, with 14 bases between. The CDR3 coding sequence is TGCAGCGCCGGCCTAGGGGGGGAGCAGTACTTC. The encoded protein is CSAGLGGEQYF.

This clonotype was counted at least ten times. The V call is TRBV7-2, the J call TRBJ2-2, with unresolved D. CDR1 is SGHTA and CDR2 is FQGNSA in the germline V gene. The CDR3 consists of 15 residues. Trimming removed 2 bases from V and 0 bases from J, with 7 bases in between. The CDR3 region is CASSLLRTNTGELFF. The CDR3 region has the DNA TGTGCCAGCAGCTTATTACGAACGAACACCGGGGAGCTGTTTTTT.

This clonotype appeared many times. The rearrangement uses TRBV5-1 and TRBJ2-1; 10 nucleotides agree with TRBD1. Trimming removed 0 bases from V and 8 bases from J; junction bases left unmatched: 5. Germline CDR1 and CDR2: SGHRS and YFSETQ. This CDR3 region has 15 residues. The CDR3 nucleotides are TGCGCCAGCAGCTTGGGACAGGGGGCTGTGCATGAGCAGTTCTTC. This encodes CASSLGQGAVHEQFF. Using reference TRBV5-1 and TRBJ2-1 for the parts outside the CDR3, the full variable domain is KAGVTQTPRYLIKTRGQQVTLSCSPISGHRSVSWYQQTPGQGLQFLFEYFSETQRNKGNFPGRFSGRQFSNSRSEMNVSTLELGDSALYLCASSLGQGAVHEQFFGPGTRLTVL.